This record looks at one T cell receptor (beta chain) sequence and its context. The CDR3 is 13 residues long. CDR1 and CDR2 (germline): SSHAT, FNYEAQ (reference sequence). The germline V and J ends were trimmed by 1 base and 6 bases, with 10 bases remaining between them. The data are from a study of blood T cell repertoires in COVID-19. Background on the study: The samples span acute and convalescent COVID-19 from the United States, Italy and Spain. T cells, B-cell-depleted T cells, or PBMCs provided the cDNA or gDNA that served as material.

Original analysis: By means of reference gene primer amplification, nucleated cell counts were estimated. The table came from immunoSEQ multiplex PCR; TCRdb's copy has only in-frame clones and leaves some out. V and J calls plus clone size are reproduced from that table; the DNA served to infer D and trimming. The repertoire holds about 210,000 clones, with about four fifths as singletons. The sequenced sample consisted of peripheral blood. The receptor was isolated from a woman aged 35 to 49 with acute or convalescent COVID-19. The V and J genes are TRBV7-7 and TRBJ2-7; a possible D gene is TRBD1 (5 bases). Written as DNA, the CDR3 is TGTGCCAGCAGCTTAGACCAGGGTACCGAGCAGTACTTC. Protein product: CASSLDQGTEQYF.